This TCR beta chain was identified during a study of blood T cell repertoires in COVID-19. Study information: The study drew acute and convalescent COVID-19 samples from the United States, Italy and Spain. PBMCs, B-cell-depleted T cells, or T cells provided the cDNA or gDNA that made up the material.

Patients at the Seattle site were enrolled during active infection and followed longitudinally. Trimming removed 8 bases from V and 4 bases from J, with 9 bases in between. Per germline, CDR1 MNHNY and CDR2 SVGAGI (reference sequence). The CDR3 contains 12 residues. Per the study methods: Nucleated cell counts were estimated from reference gene primer amplification. Libraries were prepared by immunoSEQ multiplex PCR; TCRdb keeps only in-frame clonotypes and omits some of them. The V and J calls and clone size are taken from that table; D and trimming were inferred from the DNA. In the table there are 250,000 to 300,000 clones, 90% of which are singletons.

The sample taken for sequencing was peripheral blood. The TCR comes from a woman in her sixties with COVID-19, enrolled during active disease. The chain links TRBV6-6 to TRBJ1-5; perhaps TRBD1 as D (5 bases). CDR3 DNA sequence: TGTGCCAGCTTTCGGGGGAATCAGCCCCAGCATTTT. Translation gives CASFRGNQPQHF.